This T cell receptor (beta chain) is from a study of blood T cell repertoires in COVID-19. In the study overall: Samples taken during acute and convalescent COVID-19 were collected in the United States, Italy and Spain. T cells, B-cell-depleted T cells, or PBMCs provided the cDNA or gDNA that served as material.

Seattle cases were enrolled at active infection and followed longitudinally. Per the original data handling: Scientists estimated how many nucleated cells there were by amplifying reference gene primers. TCRdb's copy holds only in-frame clones and misses some; the assay was immunoSEQ multiplex PCR. The V and J calls and clone size come from that table; D and trimming were worked out from the DNA. The table has about 140,000 clones, about 87% seen once. Unmatched junction bases numbered 9, after V lost 5 bases and J lost 3 bases. This CDR3 has 16 residues. The germline V gene encodes CDR1 SEHNR and CDR2 FQNEAQ (reference sequence).

The sequencing sample was made of peripheral blood. This TCR was recovered from a human donor with COVID-19, enrolled during active disease. The donor label of this sample is uncertain. The chain uses TRBV7-9 and TRBJ1-5, with 8 bases that match TRBD1. CDR3 sequence (DNA): TGTGCCAGCAGCCCGCAGGGGGCCAGAAACAATCAGCCCCAGCATTTT. This codes for CASSPQGARNNQPQHF.